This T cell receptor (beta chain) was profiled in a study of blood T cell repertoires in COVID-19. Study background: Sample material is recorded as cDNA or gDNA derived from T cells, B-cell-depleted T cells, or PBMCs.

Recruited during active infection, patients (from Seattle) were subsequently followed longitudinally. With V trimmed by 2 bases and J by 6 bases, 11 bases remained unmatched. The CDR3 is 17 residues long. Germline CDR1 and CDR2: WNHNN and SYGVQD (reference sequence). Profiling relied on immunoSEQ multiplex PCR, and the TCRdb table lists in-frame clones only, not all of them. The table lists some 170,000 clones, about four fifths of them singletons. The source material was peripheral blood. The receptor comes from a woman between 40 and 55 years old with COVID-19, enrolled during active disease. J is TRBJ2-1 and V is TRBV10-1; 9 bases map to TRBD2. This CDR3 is CASSEIPSAGGINEQFF. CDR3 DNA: TGCGCCAGCAGTGAGATCCCGTCAGCGGGAGGTATCAATGAGCAGTTCTTC.